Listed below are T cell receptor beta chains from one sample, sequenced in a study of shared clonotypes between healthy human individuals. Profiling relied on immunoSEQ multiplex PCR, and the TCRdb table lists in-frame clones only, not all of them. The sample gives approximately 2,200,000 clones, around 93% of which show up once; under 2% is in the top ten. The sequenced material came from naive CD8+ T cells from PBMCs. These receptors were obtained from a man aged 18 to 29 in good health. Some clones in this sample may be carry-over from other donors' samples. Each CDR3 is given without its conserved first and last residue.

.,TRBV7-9,ASAVLGPYEQY
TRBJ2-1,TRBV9,ASSVPSGANNEQF
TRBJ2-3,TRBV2,ASFWEFGTDTQY
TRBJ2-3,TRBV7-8,ASSLGADTQY
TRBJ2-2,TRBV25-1,ASSEYEGEFTGELF
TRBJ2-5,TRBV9,ASSSGTGEETQY
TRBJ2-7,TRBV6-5,ASSYSTGESSYEQY
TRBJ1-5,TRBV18,ASSPSRNYYRDLGGNQPQH
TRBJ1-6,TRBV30,AWSPIWPLIPLH
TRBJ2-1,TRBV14,ASSPSRDKRSYNEQF
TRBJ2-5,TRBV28,ASSFPEDRLAETQY
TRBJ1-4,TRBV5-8,ASSWTEATNEKLF
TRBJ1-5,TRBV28,ASSLGQGLLFSNQPQH
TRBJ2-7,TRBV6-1,ASSELQAPAYEQY
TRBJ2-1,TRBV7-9,ASSPSSAHNEQF
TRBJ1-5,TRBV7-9,ASSPRGSNQPQH
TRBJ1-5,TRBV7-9,ASSLVAGYSNQPQH
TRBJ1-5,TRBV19,ASSIDGPQH
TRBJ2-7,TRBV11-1,ASSLVPGGIYEQY
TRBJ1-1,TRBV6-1,ASSARQMNTEAF
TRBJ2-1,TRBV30,AWRSGGDNEQF
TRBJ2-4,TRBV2,ASSVGTGLDKNIQY
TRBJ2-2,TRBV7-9,ASWDRANTGELF
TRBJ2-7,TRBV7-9,ASSFGTYNPYEQY
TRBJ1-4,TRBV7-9,ASSRTGTGNNEKLF
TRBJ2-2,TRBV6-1,ASSARGIGELF
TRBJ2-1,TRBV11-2,ASTRPVYNEQF
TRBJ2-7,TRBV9,ASSQWGLAAYEQY
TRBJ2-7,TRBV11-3,ASSFHRGSEQY
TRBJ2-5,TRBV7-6,ASSLSRTLQETQY
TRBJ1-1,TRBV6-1,ASSEGGAREAF
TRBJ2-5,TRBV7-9,ASSFWQGETQY
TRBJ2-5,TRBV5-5,ASSFGSFPEQETQY
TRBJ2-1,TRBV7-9,ASSLFRADEQF
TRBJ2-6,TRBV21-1,ASSRQEAGANVLT
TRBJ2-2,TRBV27,ASSSVLANGELF
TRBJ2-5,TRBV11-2,ASSISGTPGETQY
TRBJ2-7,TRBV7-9,ASSLVPGQSLGEQY
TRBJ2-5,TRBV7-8,ASSLASLWETQY
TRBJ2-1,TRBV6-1,ASSEWGFASYNEQF
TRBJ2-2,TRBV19,ASSMGQGVTGELF
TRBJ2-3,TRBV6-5,ASSNRDRGADTQY
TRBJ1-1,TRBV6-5,ASRNQGAEAF
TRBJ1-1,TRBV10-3,AISEGGLTTEAF
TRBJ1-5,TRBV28,ASSLWGVRNQPQH
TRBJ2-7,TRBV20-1,SARVDYEQY
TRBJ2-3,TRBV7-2,ASSPGTGSTDTQY